One TCR beta chain is described in this entry. The antigen is unknown. The data originate from a study of cytomegalovirus exposure and HLA in healthy donors. Study conclusions and caveats: When analyzed later, the rates of TCR association showed variation by HLA locus, with DRB1 the most and HLA-C the fewest.

There are 12 residues in the CDR3. Trimming took off 1 base at V and 3 bases at J, with 5 bases between the two ends. Germline assignment: CDR1 SGHDT and CDR2 YYEEEE. Healthy individuals who donated bone marrow served as the donors. In the PCR, 60 Vbeta and 13 Jbeta primers were used. The assay was immunoSEQ multiplex PCR, and TCRdb's table has in-frame clones only and misses some. Here the sample spans about 130,000 clones, 70% to 75% being singletons. The source of this sequence is a man aged 25-40 years in good health and CMV-seronegative. The sequenced material came from PBMCs. The chain is built from TRBV5-6 and TRBJ2-7, with no clear D. CDR3 protein: CASSLFSYEQYF. The CDR3 region has the DNA TGTGCCAGCAGCTTGTTTAGCTACGAGCAGTACTTC. Variable domain in full (rest from reference TRBV5-6 and TRBJ2-7): DAGVTQSPTHLIKTRGQQVTLRCSPKSGHDTVSWYQQALGQGPQFIFQYYEEEERQRGNFPDRFSGHQFPNYSSELNVNALLLGDSALYLCASSLFSYEQYFGPGTRLTVT.